This T cell receptor (beta chain) was profiled in a study of cytotoxic CD8 clonotypes in ibrutinib-treated CLL. Study-level background: Samples averaged 255,043 productive templates and 94,082 productive rearrangements. Overall study results and limits: Samples were collected at differing times from sustained-remission and progressing patients.

Deep sequencing aimed at 1 in 200,000 to 1 in 1 million T cells' resolution. Libraries were prepared by immunoSEQ multiplex PCR; TCRdb keeps only in-frame clonotypes and omits some of them. This sample has approximately 25,000 clones; around two thirds occur once, and the top ten carry roughly 51%. Comment on this clone: Its antigen is unknown.

Deletions cut 7 bases from V and 5 bases from J, with 12 bases between. The CDR3 length is 13 residues. Germline CDR1 is ENHRY and CDR2 is SYGVKD. The material was PBMCs, obtained at disease progression, from a patient treated with ibrutinib. This clonotype was obtained from a human donor with chronic lymphocytic leukemia. The rearrangement joins TRBV10-3 to TRBJ2-1, with D possibly being TRBD1 (6 bases). The CDR3 DNA follows: TGTGCCATCAAAGGGGCAGGGGACAATGAGCAGTTCTTC. This gives the protein CAIKGAGDNEQFF.